The clone carrying this T cell receptor (beta chain) showed up just a few times. The antigen is unknown. Here immunoSEQ multiplex PCR was the method, and the copy in TCRdb shows in-frame clones only, minus some. The top ten hold approximately 2.9% of the sample, which has 150,000 to 200,000 clones, around 81% seen once. The data were obtained in a study of cytomegalovirus exposure and HLA in healthy donors. Across the study: It was reported in a later analysis that the same platform had been used for the 120 or so validation repertoires as for the 666 first-cohort repertoires. Overall study findings and caveats: Researchers catalogued 164 TCR beta chains as cytomegalovirus-associated. In vitro experiments confirmed that three CMV-associated chains were specific for CMV antigens.

The clonotype comes from a woman aged 18-29 years in good health and CMV-seropositive. The sequencing input was PBMCs.

The CDR3 DNA sequence: TGCGCCAGCAGCCCCGCGGGGCGCACAGATACGCAGTATTTT. Its protein is CASSPAGRTDTQYF. V gene TRBV4-3 combines with J gene TRBJ2-3; D might be TRBD2 (6 bases). The V end was cut by 4 bases, the J end by 1 base, with 9 bases between. Germline-derived CDR1 and CDR2 are LGHNA and YSLEER. The CDR3 is 14 amino acids.